This T cell receptor (beta chain) was identified in a study of T-cell reconstitution after alpha-beta-depleted transplantation in children. Study-level results: In patients about two months after transplant, alpha-beta T cells reportedly arose from several hundred expanded graft clones.

Unique molecular identifiers were incorporated during preparation of the TCRbeta library. TCRdb reanalysed the PCR reads using MiXCR and keeps one entry per CDR3 protein. The table lists hundreds of thousands of distinct CDR3 sequences, approximately 14% of them singletons, with 0.65% to 0.9% in the top ten. V was trimmed by 1 base and J by 3 bases, leaving 13 bases between them. The CDR3 totals 15 residues. The germline V gene encodes CDR1 SGHTA and CDR2 FQGNSA. To note about this clonotype: The antigen remains undetermined.

This rearrangement joins TRBV7-2 to TRBJ2-7, with D perhaps assigned TRBD1 or TRBD2 (5 bases each). The receptor was derived from a girl under 10 years old with congenital amegakaryocytic thrombocytopenia, due to receive a stem cell transplant. The starting material was PBMCs, obtained before TCRalphabeta/CD19-depleted stem cell transplant. In nucleotides, the CDR3 is TGTGCCAGCAGCTTAGGCCTAGGGGCGGGCTACGAGCAGTACTTC. It yields the protein CASSLGLGAGYEQYF.